Presented here are 9 T cell receptor beta chains from one specimen sequenced in a study of shared T cell receptors in the human thymus. This table comes from immunoSEQ multiplex PCR, and its TCRdb copy is limited to in-frame clones, with some not included. The sample contains hundreds of thousands of clones, approximately 88% of which appear only once. These data are also associated with another study on human thymus T cells.

The sample comprised thymocytes. The receptors stem from a boy in the first two years of life with a congenital heart defect.

This clone was picked up a small number of times. The chain is built from TRBV19 and TRBJ1-5; 8 positions agree with TRBD1. Germline V lookup: CDR1 LNHDA, CDR2 SQIVND (reference sequence). This CDR3 contains 18 residues. J gave up 1 base and V 5 bases, and 13 bases lay outside the gene matches. This CDR3 is CASSASPPWTGSNQPQHF. The CDR3 nucleotides read TGTGCCAGTAGTGCCTCTCCGCCCTGGACAGGGAGCAATCAGCCCCAGCATTTT. Variable domain in full (rest from reference TRBV19 and TRBJ1-5): DGGITQSPKYLFRKEGQNVTLSCEQNLNHDAMYWYRQDPGQGLRLIYYSQIVNDFQKGDIAEGYSVSREKKESFPLTVTSAQKNPTAFYLCASSASPPWTGSNQPQHFGDGTRLSIL.

V gene TRBV28 combines with J gene TRBJ2-2; TRBD1 agrees at 8 bases. The V gene end was trimmed by 5 bases and the J gene end by 3 bases; junction bases not matched to a gene: 20. Per germline, CDR1 MDHEN and CDR2 SYDVKM. This CDR3 has 20 residues. CDR3 sequence (DNA): TGTGCCAGCAGTCTGGGGAGACAGGGGCAACCAAGGCAGGACACCGGGGAGCTGTTTTTT. This encodes CASSLGRQGQPRQDTGELFF.

The V gene is TRBV9, the J gene TRBJ1-1; D not resolved. The CDR3 loop spans 12 amino acids. Germline-derived CDR1 and CDR2 are SGDLS and YYNGEE. The V end lost 0 bases, the J end lost 7 bases, and 7 bases lay between the germline ends. The CDR3 coding sequence is TGTGCCAGCAGCGTAGGCGGCAGTGAAGCTTTCTTT. Encoded protein: CASSVGGSEAFF. Full variable domain (missing parts from reference TRBV9 and TRBJ1-1): DSGVTQTPKHLITATGQRVTLRCSPRSGDLSVYWYQQSLDQGLQFLIQYYNGEERAKGNILERFSAQQFPDLHSELNLSSLELGDSALYFCASSVGGSEAFFGQGTRLTVV.

This chain connects TRBV7-9 to TRBJ2-2, with 7 bases aligning to TRBD1. CDR1 is SEHNR and CDR2 is FQNEAQ in the germline V gene (reference sequence). CDR3 size: 14 residues. Trimming took 5 bases from V and 5 from J; bases not matched to a gene: 5. CDR3 sequence (DNA): TGTGCCAGCAGCGCACCGACAGGGACCGGGGAGCTGTTTTTT. Its translation: CASSAPTGTGELFF.

The chain has TRBV4-3 and TRBJ1-4, with 9 positions matching TRBD1. The junction had 9 bases not matched to a gene; V was cut back by 6 bases and J by 7 bases. The CDR3 is 15 residues long. Per the germline V gene, CDR1 is LGHNA and CDR2 is YSLEER. The CDR3 DNA sequence: TGCGCCAGCAGACCCGCGACAGGGGGGGTTGAAAAACTGTTTTTT. This sequence encodes CASRPATGGVEKLFF.

The V call is TRBV5-4, the J call TRBJ2-3, with D tentatively TRBD2 (6 bases). Trimming removed 4 bases from V and 6 bases from J, with 18 bases in between. CDR3 length: 15 amino acids. The V gene's germline CDR1 is SGHNT and CDR2 YYREEE (reference sequence). The DNA of the CDR3 is TGTGCCAGCAGCCTGGGCGCCGGAGGAGGGGATACGCAGTATTTT. It specifies CASSLGAGGGDTQYF.

V gene TRBV5-1 combines with J gene TRBJ2-3; 15 nucleotides agree with TRBD2. The CDR3 totals 20 residues. CDR1 is SGHRS, CDR2 YFSETQ, per germline. V lost 4 bases and J lost 1; bases outside the gene matches: 13. The chain's CDR3 is CASSHTRTSGRGMGTDTQYF. The CDR3 nucleotides read TGCGCCAGCAGCCATACTCGGACTAGCGGGAGGGGAATGGGCACAGATACGCAGTATTTT.

The gene calls are TRBV27 and TRBJ2-5; tentatively, D is TRBD2 (6 bases). V dropped 7 bases and J dropped 5 bases, with 17 bases sitting between them. This CDR3 comprises 14 residues. Per germline, CDR1 MNHEY and CDR2 SMNVEV (reference sequence). The chain's CDR3 is CASKPPGSGETQYF. The DNA of the CDR3 is TGTGCCAGCAAGCCCCCCGGGAGTGGGGAGACCCAGTACTTC.

V gene TRBV4-3 combines with J gene TRBJ2-4; 11 nucleotides match TRBD2. The trim removed 4 bases at V and 1 base at J, leaving 12 bases unmatched. Germline assignment: CDR1 LGHNA and CDR2 YSLEER. The CDR3 is 19 residues long. CDR3 loop: CASSPRLAGRGDAKNIQYF. The CDR3 nucleotides read TGCGCCAGCAGCCCCCGACTAGCGGGACGGGGCGACGCCAAAAACATTCAGTACTTC.